Shown below are 2 T cell receptor beta chains from a single sample sequenced in a study of blood T cell repertoires in COVID-19. Only in-frame clones appear in the TCRdb table, and some are missing; sequencing was by immunoSEQ multiplex PCR. This sample has 250,000 to 300,000 clones, with 70% to 90% found just once. Material for sequencing was PBMCs or T cells enriched from blood (not recorded which). These receptors were taken from a woman aged 25 to 45 who had recovered from COVID-19.

This sequence joins TRBV6-1 and TRBJ2-1; 7 bases match TRBD2. CDR3 length equals 15 residues. J was trimmed by 5 bases and V by 2 bases; bases with no gene match: 6. Germline V CDR1 and CDR2: MNHNS, SASEGT. The chain's CDR3 is CASSERVGGDNEQFF. The CDR3 DNA follows: TGTGCCAGCAGTGAAAGAGTGGGGGGGGACAATGAGCAGTTCTTC.

This clone was picked up a small number of times. The V and J genes are TRBV30 and TRBJ1-2, with D unclear. Trimming shortened V by 3 bases and J by 2 bases, and 13 bases separated the two germline ends. Germline CDR1 reads GTSNPN; CDR2 reads SVGIG (reference sequence). The CDR3 spans 14 residues. The CDR3 region is CAWRGKGGNYGYTF. The CDR3 DNA follows: TGTGCCTGGAGAGGAAAGGGAGGGAACTATGGCTACACCTTC. The full variable domain, with the rest looked up from reference TRBV30 and TRBJ1-2, is SQTIHQWPATLVQPVGSPLSLECTVEGTSNPNLYWYRQAAGRGLQLLFYSVGIGQISSEVPQNLSASRPQDRQFILSSKKLLLSDSGFYLCAWRGKGGNYGYTFGSGTRLTVV.